The present TCR beta chain was sequenced within a study of shared clonotypes between healthy human individuals. At the level of the study: Three plates were used per donor for CD4 naive, three for CD4 memory, two for CD8 naive and one for CD8 memory. Study observations and caveats: Non-shared clonotypes were found to have lower generation probabilities than the clonotypes that were shared by all four of the sorted-subset donors.

Worth noting for this clone: Its antigen is undetermined.

Clones were read by immunoSEQ multiplex PCR, and TCRdb kept only the in-frame ones, dropping some. The sample lists around 2.5 million clones, 93% occurring once. Those who donated were healthy HIV-negative adults, with no recent acute infections or vaccinations reported. Germline lookup yields CDR1 SGHTA and CDR2 FQGTGA. The J segment lost 3 bases and the V segment lost 5 bases, leaving 3 bases of the junction unmatched. This CDR3 has 13 amino acids. The genes are TRBV7-3 and TRBJ2-7; TRBD2 matches at 8 bases. Sequences were obtained from naive CD4+ T cells from PBMCs. Subset given: CD45RA+ positively selected. The origin of this receptor is a man aged 18 to 29 in good health. Some clones in this sample may be carry-over from other donors' samples. The CDR3 spells CASSPTSDYEQYF. The CDR3 coding sequence is TGTGCCAGCAGCCCGACTAGCGACTACGAGCAGTACTTC.